The 21 T cell receptor beta chains below come from one sample, sequenced in a study of cytomegalovirus exposure and HLA in healthy donors. PCR employed 60 Vbeta and 13 Jbeta primers. Assay: immunoSEQ multiplex PCR; the TCRdb copy retains only in-frame clones and omits some. The repertoire holds 75,000 to 90,000 clones, with more than 60% as singletons. The sequencing sample was made of PBMCs. All receptors come from a human donor in good health.

The chain carries TRBV7-9 and TRBJ2-1; no firm D call. Trimming removed 3 bases from V and 6 bases from J, with 18 bases in between. The germline V gene has CDR1 SEHNR and CDR2 FQNEAQ (reference sequence). This CDR3 contains 16 residues. CDR3 DNA sequence: TGTGCCAGCAGCTTTTTGAAGACTTCTTACGGCAATGAGCAGTTCTTC. Its protein product is CASSFLKTSYGNEQFF.

The rearrangement uses TRBV5-4 and TRBJ1-5; 11 nucleotides line up with TRBD1. This CDR3 comprises 15 residues. Germline V gives CDR1 SGHNT, CDR2 YYREEE (reference sequence). With V trimmed by 4 bases and J by 3 bases, 3 bases remained unmatched. CDR3 in amino acids: CASSIGQGANQPQHF. The DNA for the CDR3 is TGTGCCAGCAGCATTGGACAGGGGGCCAATCAGCCCCAGCATTTT. Combining the CDR3 with reference TRBV5-4 and TRBJ1-5 gives the whole variable domain ETGVTQSPTHLIKTRGQQVTLRCSSQSGHNTVSWYQQALGQGPQFIFQYYREEENGRGNFPPRFSGLQFPNYSSELNVNALELDDSALYLCASSIGQGANQPQHFGDGTRLSIL.

This chain connects TRBV2 to TRBJ2-7, with 8 bases lining up with TRBD1. Trimming removed 6 bases from V and 6 bases from J; junction bases left unmatched: 13. Per the germline V gene, CDR1 is SNHLY and CDR2 is FYNNEI. The CDR3 is made up of 15 amino acids. CDR3 in DNA: TGTGCCAGCAGAGCCAGACAGGGGACGTACAGCGAGCAGTACTTC. This gives the protein CASRARQGTYSEQYF.

The chain joins TRBV13 to TRBJ1-3; D unclear. The CDR3 has 16 residues. CDR1 and CDR2 from the germline V gene are PRHDT and FYEKMQ (reference sequence). The V end was cut by 0 bases, the J end by 4 bases, with 13 bases between. The DNA for the CDR3 is TGTGCCAGCAGCTTAGGAGGGAGGTTACTCGGAAACACCATATATTTT. Protein product: CASSLGGRLLGNTIYF.

This sequence joins TRBV27 and TRBJ1-1; D is undetermined. The germline CDR1 and CDR2 sequences are MNHEY and SMNVEV (reference sequence). With 6 bases removed from V and 4 bases from J, the gap between germline ends came to 15 bases. CDR3 size: 14 residues. As DNA, the CDR3 is TGTGCCAGCAGATTTTCGCCCCTCGGCACTGAAGCTTTCTTT. It encodes CASRFSPLGTEAFF.

The CDR3 loop reads CATSPGGKGFYEQYF. In DNA, the CDR3 is TGTGCCACCAGCCCCGGGGGGAAGGGTTTCTACGAGCAGTACTTC. This sequence joins TRBV15 and TRBJ2-7; 7 bases agree with TRBD2. Germline lookup yields CDR1 LNHNV and CDR2 YYDKDF (reference sequence). V dropped 5 bases and J dropped 3; count of bases not matched to a gene: 10. This CDR3 comprises 15 residues.

This clone was detected once. The rearrangement joins TRBV6-1 to TRBJ2-1; 9 nucleotides line up with TRBD1. The CDR3 is 17 residues long. With 3 bases clipped from V and 2 bases from J, the junction kept 8 bases outside the gene matches. The germline V gene encodes CDR1 MNHNS and CDR2 SASEGT. Here the CDR3 DNA reads TGTGCCAGCAGTGACATGTGGGACAGGGTGGCCTACAATGAGCAGTTCTTC. The encoded protein is CASSDMWDRVAYNEQFF.

V is TRBV30 and J is TRBJ2-3; 8 nucleotides match TRBD2. J lost 3 bases, V lost 1 base, and 3 bases had no gene match. The CDR3 is made up of 14 amino acids. CDR1 is GTSNPN, CDR2 SVGIG, per germline (reference sequence). For the CDR3, the DNA is TGTGCCTGGAGTGGATTAGCGGGGACAGATACGCAGTATTTT. This codes for CAWSGLAGTDTQYF.

This chain connects TRBV20-1 to TRBJ2-1; D ambiguous. V lost 5 bases and J lost 12, with 11 bases in between. This CDR3 region has 10 residues. The germline CDR1 and CDR2 sequences are DFQATT and SNEGSKA (reference sequence). In DNA form, the CDR3 reads TGCAGTGCTGAGTTTCGAAGGCAGTTCTTC. Its protein is CSAEFRRQFF.

The chain employs TRBV7-6 and TRBJ2-7; TRBD1 agrees at 11 bases. In germline, CDR1 is SGHVS, CDR2 FNYEAQ. J lost 4 bases, V lost 5 bases, and 1 base had no gene match. This CDR3 has 13 residues. The CDR3, as DNA: TGTGCCAGCAGCCGGGACAGGGGGTACGAGCAGTACTTC. This translates into CASSRDRGYEQYF.

The rearrangement links TRBV7-2 to TRBJ1-5; 11 bases are a match to TRBD1. V lost 4 bases and J lost 2; bases outside the gene matches: 1. CDR3 size: 15 residues. CDR1 is SGHTA, CDR2 FQGNSA, per germline. In DNA form, the CDR3 reads TGTGCCAGCAGCTCGGGACAGGGGGGCAATCAGCCCCAGCATTTT. It codes for CASSSGQGGNQPQHF.

The chain employs TRBV5-1 and TRBJ2-7; 9 bases map to TRBD1. V was clipped by 3 bases and J by 6 bases; unmatched bases: 7. There are 14 residues in the CDR3. Germline V gene data show CDR1 as SGHRS and CDR2 as YFSETQ. CDR3 protein: CASSYRDRVVEQYF. The CDR3 nucleotides read TGCGCCAGCAGCTACCGGGACAGGGTGGTCGAGCAGTACTTC.

This clone was seen only a few times. The chain joins TRBV4-1 to TRBJ1-1; D ambiguous. With 1 base removed from V and 4 bases from J, the gap between germline ends came to 10 bases. In germline, CDR1 is MGHRA, CDR2 YSYEKL. CDR3 length: 14 residues. This CDR3 is CASSQGAGATEAFF. CDR3 DNA sequence: TGCGCCAGCAGCCAAGGAGCGGGAGCCACTGAAGCTTTCTTT.

V is TRBV27 and J is TRBJ2-7; possibly TRBD2 for D (5 bases). From germline, CDR1 is MNHEY and CDR2 SMNVEV (reference sequence). The CDR3 runs to 16 residues. Trimming shortened V by 4 bases and J by 2 bases, and 18 bases separated the two germline ends. The CDR3 here is CASSSTGRGITYEQYF. The DNA of the CDR3 is TGTGCCAGCAGTTCGACGGGCCGGGGAATCACCTACGAGCAGTACTTC.

This clone is a singleton in its sample. The chain joins TRBV5-1 to TRBJ2-5; 10 bases fit TRBD2. Germline values: CDR1 SGHRS, CDR2 YFSETQ. The junction had 10 bases not matched to a gene; V was cut back by 3 bases and J by 5 bases. This CDR3 contains 16 residues. The CDR3 here is CASSSIAGGRVETQYF. DNA for the CDR3: TGCGCCAGCAGCTCGATAGCGGGGGGCAGAGTGGAGACCCAGTACTTC.

The V gene is TRBV18, the J gene TRBJ2-5, with D possibly TRBD2 on 6 matching bases. The CDR3 has 15 amino acids. V was trimmed by 2 bases and J by 2 bases, leaving 12 bases between them. Germline assignment: CDR1 KGHSH and CDR2 LQKENI. CDR3 region: CASSPLAGIQETQYF. CDR3 in DNA: TGTGCCAGCTCACCATTGGCGGGGATTCAAGAGACCCAGTACTTC.

This sequence joins TRBV5-4 and TRBJ2-2; D might be TRBD2 (6 bases). The CDR3 length is 15 residues. Germline-derived CDR1 and CDR2 are SGHNT and YYREEE (reference sequence). Trimming removed 0 bases from V and 5 bases from J, with 11 bases in between. This CDR3 is CASSLESGFTGELFF. CDR3 sequence (DNA): TGTGCCAGCAGCTTGGAAAGCGGGTTTACCGGGGAGCTGTTTTTT.

CDR3 bases: TGTGCCAGCAGCTTACACCCCCGAAACACTGAAGCTTTCTTT. Amino acid sequence: CASSLHPRNTEAFF. J is TRBJ1-1 and V is TRBV5-4; D not resolved. With 2 bases removed from V and 2 bases from J, the gap between germline ends came to 10 bases. Looked up from germline, CDR1 is SGHNT and CDR2 is YYREEE (reference sequence). This CDR3 region has 14 residues.

A few counts support this clone. This chain links TRBV5-1 with TRBJ1-4; D call uncertain. With 4 bases removed from V and 8 bases from J, the gap between germline ends came to 9 bases. There are 12 residues in the CDR3. Germline CDR1 is SGHRS and CDR2 is YFSETQ. CDR3 sequence: CASSRRGEKLFF. CDR3 in DNA: TGCGCCAGCAGCCGGAGAGGAGAAAAACTGTTTTTT.

The chain couples TRBV19 to TRBJ2-7; 8 bases agree with TRBD2. Trimming took 5 bases from V and 5 from J; bases not matched to a gene: 8. Germline CDR1 LNHDA, CDR2 SQIVND (reference sequence). The CDR3 consists of 14 residues. CDR3 residues: CASSRGGDSHEQYF. CDR3 nucleotide sequence: TGTGCCAGTAGTCGGGGGGGGGATTCTCACGAGCAGTACTTC. Based on the CDR3 plus reference TRBV19 and TRBJ2-7, the full variable domain is DGGITQSPKYLFRKEGQNVTLSCEQNLNHDAMYWYRQDPGQGLRLIYYSQIVNDFQKGDIAEGYSVSREKKESFPLTVTSAQKNPTAFYLCASSRGGDSHEQYFGPGTRLTVT.

The chain carries TRBV12-5 and TRBJ2-7, with D perhaps matching TRBD1 (5 bases). In germline, CDR1 is LGHNT, CDR2 FRNRAP. This CDR3 has 17 amino acids. The V and J ends lost 2 bases and 4 bases respectively, with 21 bases between them. The CDR3 region has the DNA TGTGCTAGTGGTTTGATAACCGGACACCAAGGAGCTTACGAGCAGTACTTC. Amino acids: CASGLITGHQGAYEQYF.